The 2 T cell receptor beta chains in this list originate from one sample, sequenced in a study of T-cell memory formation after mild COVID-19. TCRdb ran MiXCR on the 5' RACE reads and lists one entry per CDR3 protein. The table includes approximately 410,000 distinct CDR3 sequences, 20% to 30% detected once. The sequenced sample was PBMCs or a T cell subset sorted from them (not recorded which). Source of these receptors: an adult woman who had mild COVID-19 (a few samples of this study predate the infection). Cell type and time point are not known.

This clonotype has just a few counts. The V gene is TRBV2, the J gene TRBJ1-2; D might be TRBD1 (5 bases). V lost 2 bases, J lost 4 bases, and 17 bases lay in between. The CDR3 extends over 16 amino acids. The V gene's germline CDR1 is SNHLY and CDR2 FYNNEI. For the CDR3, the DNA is TGTGCCAGCAGTGAACCGGGCAGGGTGGTGGGCTATGGCTACACCTTC. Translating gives CASSEPGRVVGYGYTF.

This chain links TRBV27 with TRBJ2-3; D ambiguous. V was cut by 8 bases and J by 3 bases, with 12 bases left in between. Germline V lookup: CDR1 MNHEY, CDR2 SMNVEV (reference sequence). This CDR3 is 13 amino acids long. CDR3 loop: CASALVWTDTQYF. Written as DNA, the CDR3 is TGTGCCAGCGCCCTGGTTTGGACAGATACGCAGTATTTT.